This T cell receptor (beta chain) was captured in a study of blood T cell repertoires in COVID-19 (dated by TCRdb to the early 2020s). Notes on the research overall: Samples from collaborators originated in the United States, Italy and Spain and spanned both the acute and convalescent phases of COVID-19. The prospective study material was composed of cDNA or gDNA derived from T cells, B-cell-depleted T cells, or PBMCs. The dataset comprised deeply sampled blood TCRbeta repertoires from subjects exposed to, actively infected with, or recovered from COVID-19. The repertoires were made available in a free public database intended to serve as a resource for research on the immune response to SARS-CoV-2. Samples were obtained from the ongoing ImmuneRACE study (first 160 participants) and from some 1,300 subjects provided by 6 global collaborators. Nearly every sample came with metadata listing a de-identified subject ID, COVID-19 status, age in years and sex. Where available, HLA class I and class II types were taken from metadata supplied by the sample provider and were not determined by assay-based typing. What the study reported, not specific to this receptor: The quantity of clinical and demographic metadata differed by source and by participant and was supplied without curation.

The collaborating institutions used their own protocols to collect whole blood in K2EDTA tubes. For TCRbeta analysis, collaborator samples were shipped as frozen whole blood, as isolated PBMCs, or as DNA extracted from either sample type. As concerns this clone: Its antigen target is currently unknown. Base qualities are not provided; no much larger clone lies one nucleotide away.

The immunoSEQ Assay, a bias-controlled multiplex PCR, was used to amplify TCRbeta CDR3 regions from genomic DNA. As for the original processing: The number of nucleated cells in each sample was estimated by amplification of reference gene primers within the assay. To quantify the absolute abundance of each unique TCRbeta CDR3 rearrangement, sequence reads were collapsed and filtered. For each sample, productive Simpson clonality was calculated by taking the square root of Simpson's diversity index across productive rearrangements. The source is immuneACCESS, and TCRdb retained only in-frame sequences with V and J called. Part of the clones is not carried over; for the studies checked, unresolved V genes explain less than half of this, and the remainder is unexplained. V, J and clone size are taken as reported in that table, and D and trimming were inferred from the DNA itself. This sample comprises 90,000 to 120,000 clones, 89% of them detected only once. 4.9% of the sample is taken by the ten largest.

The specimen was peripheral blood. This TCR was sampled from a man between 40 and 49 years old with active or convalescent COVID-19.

The nucleotides read TGTGCCAGTAGTCTCAGGGTTTCGAACACTGAAGCTTTCTTT. The encoded protein is CASSLRVSNTEAFF. This chain is built from TRBV19 and TRBJ1-1; perhaps TRBD1 is the D gene, with 5 bases matching. V is reduced by 5 bases and J by 1 base, leaving a spacing of 11 bases between them. CDR1 and CDR2 were assigned from the germline V gene (reference sequence) as LNHDA and SQIVND. The CDR3 runs 14 amino acids, cysteine and phenylalanine included. The DNA shown is the 42-base CDR3, in frame from base 1.